What follows are 2 T cell receptor beta chains derived from one specimen sequenced in a study of blood T cell repertoires in COVID-19. Here immunoSEQ multiplex PCR was the method, and the copy in TCRdb shows in-frame clones only, minus some. The sample has approximately 60,000 clones, around 77% seen once. The sample was peripheral blood. Receptor source: a man aged 55 to 70 with acute or convalescent COVID-19.

This clone appeared a single time. This chain links TRBV12-2 with TRBJ2-2; the table's D call, TRBD2, was not checked against the DNA. TRBV12-2 corresponds to a pseudogene. CDR3 length equals 19 residues. The CDR3 sequence: CASRYKQTSGGAHTGELFF. CDR3 sequence (DNA): TGTGCAAGTCGCTACAAACAAACTAGCGGGGGGGCCCACACCGGGGAGCTGTTTTTT.

This rearrangement joins TRBV25-1 to TRBJ1-4, with D possibly TRBD1 on 5 matching bases. V dropped 5 bases and J dropped 4 bases, with 11 bases sitting between them. The length of the CDR3 is 14 residues. CDR1 is MGHDK, CDR2 SYGVNS, per germline. This CDR3 reads CASSSRDYNEKLFF. The CDR3 nucleotides read TGTGCCAGCAGTAGCAGGGATTATAATGAAAAACTGTTTTTT.